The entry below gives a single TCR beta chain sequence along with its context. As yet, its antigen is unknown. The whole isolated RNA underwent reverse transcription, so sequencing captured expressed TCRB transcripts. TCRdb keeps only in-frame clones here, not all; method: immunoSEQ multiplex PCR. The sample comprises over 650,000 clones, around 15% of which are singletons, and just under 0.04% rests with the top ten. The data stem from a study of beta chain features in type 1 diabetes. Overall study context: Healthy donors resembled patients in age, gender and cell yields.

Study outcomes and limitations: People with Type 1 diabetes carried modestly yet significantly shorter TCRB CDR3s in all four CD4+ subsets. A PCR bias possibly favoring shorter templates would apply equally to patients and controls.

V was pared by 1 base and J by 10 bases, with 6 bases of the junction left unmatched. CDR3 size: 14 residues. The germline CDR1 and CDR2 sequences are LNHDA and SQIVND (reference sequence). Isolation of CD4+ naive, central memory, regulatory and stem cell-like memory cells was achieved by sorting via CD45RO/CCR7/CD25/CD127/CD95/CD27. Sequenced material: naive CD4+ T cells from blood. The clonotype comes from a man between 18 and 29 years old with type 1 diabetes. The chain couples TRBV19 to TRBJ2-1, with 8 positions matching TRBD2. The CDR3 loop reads CASSIGTSGQEQFF. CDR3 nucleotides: TGTGCCAGTAGTATAGGCACTAGCGGACAGGAGCAGTTCTTC.